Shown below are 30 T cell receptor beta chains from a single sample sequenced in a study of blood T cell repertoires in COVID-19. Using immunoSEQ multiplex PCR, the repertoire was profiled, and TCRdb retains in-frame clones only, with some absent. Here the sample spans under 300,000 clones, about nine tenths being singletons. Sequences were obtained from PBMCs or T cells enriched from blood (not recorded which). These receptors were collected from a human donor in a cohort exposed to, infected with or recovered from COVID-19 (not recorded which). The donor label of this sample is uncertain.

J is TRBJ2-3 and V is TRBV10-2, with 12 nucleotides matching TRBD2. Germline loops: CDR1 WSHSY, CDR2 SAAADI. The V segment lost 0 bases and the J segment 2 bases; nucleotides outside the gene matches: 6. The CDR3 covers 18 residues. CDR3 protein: CASSESITSGGYTDTQYF. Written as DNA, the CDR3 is TGCGCCAGCAGTGAGTCGATAACTAGCGGGGGGTACACAGATACGCAGTATTTT.

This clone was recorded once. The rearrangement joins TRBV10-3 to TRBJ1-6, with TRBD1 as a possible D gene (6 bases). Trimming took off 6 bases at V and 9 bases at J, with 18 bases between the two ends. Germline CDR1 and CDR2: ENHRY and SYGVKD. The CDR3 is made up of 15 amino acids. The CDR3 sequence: CAISLGLQGTSPLHF. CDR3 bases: TGTGCCATCAGCCTTGGGTTACAGGGAACTTCACCCCTCCACTTT.

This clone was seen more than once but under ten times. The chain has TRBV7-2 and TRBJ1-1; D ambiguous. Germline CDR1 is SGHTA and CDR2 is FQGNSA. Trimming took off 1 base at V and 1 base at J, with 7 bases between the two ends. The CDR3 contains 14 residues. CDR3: CASSLVLANTEAFF. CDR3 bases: TGTGCCAGCAGCTTAGTCCTAGCGAACACTGAAGCTTTCTTT.

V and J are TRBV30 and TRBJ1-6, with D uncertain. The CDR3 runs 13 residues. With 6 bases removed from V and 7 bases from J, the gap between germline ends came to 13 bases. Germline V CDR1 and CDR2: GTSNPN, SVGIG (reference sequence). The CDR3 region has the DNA TGTGCCTGTCGGGAGGTAGGCAATTCACCCCTCCACTTT. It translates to CACREVGNSPLHF. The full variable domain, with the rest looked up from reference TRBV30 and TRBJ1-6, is SQTIHQWPATLVQPVGSPLSLECTVEGTSNPNLYWYRQAAGRGLQLLFYSVGIGQISSEVPQNLSASRPQDRQFILSSKKLLLSDSGFYLCACREVGNSPLHFGNGTRLTVT.

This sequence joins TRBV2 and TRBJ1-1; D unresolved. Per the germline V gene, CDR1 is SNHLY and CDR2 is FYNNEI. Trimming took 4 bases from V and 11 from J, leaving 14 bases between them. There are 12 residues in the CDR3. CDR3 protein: CASSVGSLGAFF. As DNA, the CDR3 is TGTGCCAGCAGTGTGGGGAGCCTGGGGGCTTTCTTT.

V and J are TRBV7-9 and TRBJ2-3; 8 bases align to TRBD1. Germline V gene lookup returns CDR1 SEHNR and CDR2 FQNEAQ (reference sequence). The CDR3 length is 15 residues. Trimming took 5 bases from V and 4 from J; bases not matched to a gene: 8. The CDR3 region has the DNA TGTGCCAGCAGCCCTGTTGACAGGGGTGCAGATACGCAGTATTTT. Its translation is CASSPVDRGADTQYF.

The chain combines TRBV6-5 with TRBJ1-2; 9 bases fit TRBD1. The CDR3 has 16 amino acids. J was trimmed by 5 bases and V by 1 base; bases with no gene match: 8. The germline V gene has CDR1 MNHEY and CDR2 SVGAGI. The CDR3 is CASSYFTGGAWYGYTF. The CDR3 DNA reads TGTGCCAGCAGTTACTTTACAGGGGGCGCTTGGTATGGCTACACCTTC.

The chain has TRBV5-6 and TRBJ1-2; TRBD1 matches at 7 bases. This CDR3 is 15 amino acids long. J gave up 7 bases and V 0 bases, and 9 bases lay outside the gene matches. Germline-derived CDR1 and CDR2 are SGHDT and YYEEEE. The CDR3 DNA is TGTGCCAGCAGCTTGGAAGACAGGGTGTATTCTGGCTACACCTTC. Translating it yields CASSLEDRVYSGYTF.

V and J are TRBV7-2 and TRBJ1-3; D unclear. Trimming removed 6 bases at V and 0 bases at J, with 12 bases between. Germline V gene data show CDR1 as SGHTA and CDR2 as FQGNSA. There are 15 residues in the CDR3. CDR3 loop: CASRRTGISGNTIYF. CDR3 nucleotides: TGTGCCAGCAGGCGGACGGGGATCTCTGGAAACACCATATATTTT.

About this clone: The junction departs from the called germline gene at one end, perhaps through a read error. CDR3 nucleotides: TGTGCCACCAGCCTCCGGGACATTTACACCGGGGAGCTGTTTTTT. Translated, it gives CATSLRDIYTGELFF. The chain is built from TRBV5-4 and TRBJ2-2; D may be TRBD1 (6 bases). The CDR3 consists of 15 residues. Germline-derived CDR1 and CDR2 are SGHNT and YYREEE (reference sequence).

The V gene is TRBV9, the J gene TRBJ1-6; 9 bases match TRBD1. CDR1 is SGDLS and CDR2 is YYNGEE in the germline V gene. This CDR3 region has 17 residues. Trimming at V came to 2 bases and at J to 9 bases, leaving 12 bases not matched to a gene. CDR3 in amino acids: CASSVRARTGESSPLHF. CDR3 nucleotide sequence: TGTGCCAGCAGCGTCCGCGCGAGGACAGGGGAGAGTTCACCCCTCCACTTT. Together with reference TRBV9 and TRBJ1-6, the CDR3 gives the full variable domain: DSGVTQTPKHLITATGQRVTLRCSPRSGDLSVYWYQQSLDQGLQFLIQYYNGEERAKGNILERFSAQQFPDLHSELNLSSLELGDSALYFCASSVRARTGESSPLHFGNGTRLTVT.

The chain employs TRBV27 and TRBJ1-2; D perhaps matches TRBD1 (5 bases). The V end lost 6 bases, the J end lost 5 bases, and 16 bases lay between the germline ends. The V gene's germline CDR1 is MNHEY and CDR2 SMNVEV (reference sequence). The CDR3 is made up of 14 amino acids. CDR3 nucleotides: TGTGCCAGCAGGTCCGTGACAGACCTATATGGCTACACCTTC. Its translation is CASRSVTDLYGYTF.

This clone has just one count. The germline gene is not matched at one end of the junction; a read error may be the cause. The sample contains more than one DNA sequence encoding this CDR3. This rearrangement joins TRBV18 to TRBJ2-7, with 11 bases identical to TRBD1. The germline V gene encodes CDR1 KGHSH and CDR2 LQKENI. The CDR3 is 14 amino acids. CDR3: CASSPGDRGDEQYF. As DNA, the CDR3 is TGTGCTAGCTCACCAGGGGACAGGGGGGACGAGCAGTACTTC.

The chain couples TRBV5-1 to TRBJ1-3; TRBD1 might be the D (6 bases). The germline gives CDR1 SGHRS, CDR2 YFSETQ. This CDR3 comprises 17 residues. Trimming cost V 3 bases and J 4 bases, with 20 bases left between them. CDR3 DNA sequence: TGCGCCAGCAGCTGGGGGCCACAGGGCCTGGGAGGAAACACCATATATTTT. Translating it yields CASSWGPQGLGGNTIYF.

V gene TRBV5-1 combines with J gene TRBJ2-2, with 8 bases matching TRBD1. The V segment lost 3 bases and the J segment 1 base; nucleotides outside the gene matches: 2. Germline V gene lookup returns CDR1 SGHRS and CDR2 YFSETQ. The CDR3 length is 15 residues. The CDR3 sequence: CASSSGTGNTGELFF. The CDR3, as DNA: TGCGCCAGCAGCTCTGGGACAGGGAACACCGGGGAGCTGTTTTTT.

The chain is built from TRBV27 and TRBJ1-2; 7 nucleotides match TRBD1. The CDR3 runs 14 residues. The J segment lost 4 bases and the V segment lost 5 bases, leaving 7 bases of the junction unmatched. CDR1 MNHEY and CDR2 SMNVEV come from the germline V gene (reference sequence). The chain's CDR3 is CASSRQGELYGYTF. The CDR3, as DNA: TGTGCCAGCAGTCGACAGGGAGAACTCTATGGCTACACCTTC.

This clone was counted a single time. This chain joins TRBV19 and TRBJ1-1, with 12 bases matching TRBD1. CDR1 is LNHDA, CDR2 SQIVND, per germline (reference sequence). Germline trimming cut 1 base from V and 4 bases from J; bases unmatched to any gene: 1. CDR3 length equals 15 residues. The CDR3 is CASSIGDRGRTEAFF. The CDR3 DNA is TGTGCCAGTAGTATAGGGGACAGGGGGCGCACTGAAGCTTTCTTT.

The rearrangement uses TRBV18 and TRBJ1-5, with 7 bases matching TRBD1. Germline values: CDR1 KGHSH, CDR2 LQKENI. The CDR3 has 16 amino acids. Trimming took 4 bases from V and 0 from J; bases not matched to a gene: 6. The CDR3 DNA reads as TGTGCCAGCTCACAGGGGACAGCCATTAGCAATCAGCCCCAGCATTTT. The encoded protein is CASSQGTAISNQPQHF. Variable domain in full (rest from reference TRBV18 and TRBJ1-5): NAGVMQNPRHLVRRRGQEARLRCSPMKGHSHVYWYRQLPEEGLKFMVYLQKENIIDESGMPKERFSAEFPKEGPSILRIQQVVRGDSAAYFCASSQGTAISNQPQHFGDGTRLSIL.

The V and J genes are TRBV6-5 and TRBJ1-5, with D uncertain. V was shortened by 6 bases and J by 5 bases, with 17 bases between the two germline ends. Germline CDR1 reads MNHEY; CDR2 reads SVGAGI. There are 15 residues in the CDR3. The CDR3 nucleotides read TGTGCCAGCAGCGACCAGTGGGGAGGGCATCAGCCCCAGCATTTT. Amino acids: CASSDQWGGHQPQHF.

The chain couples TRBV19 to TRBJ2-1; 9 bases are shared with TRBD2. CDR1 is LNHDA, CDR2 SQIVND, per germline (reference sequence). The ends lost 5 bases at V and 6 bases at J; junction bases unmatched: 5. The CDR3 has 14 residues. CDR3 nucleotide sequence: TGTGCCAGTAGTTCGACTAGCGGTTTCAATGAGCAGTTCTTC. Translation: CASSSTSGFNEQFF.

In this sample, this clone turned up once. CDR3 in DNA: TGTGCCAGCAGCTTCCCTCAGGAGGCCCATGGCTACACCTTC. Translation gives CASSFPQEAHGYTF. This chain links TRBV7-9 with TRBJ1-2, with unresolved D. Germline CDR1 and CDR2: SEHNR and FQNEAQ (reference sequence). This CDR3 spans 14 amino acids. The V end was cut by 3 bases, the J end by 6 bases, with 14 bases between.

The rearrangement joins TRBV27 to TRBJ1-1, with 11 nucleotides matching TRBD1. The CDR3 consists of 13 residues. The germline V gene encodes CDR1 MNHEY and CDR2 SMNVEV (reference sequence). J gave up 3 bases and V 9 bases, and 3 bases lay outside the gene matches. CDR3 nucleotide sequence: TGTGCCAGTGGACAGGGGGCCTACACTGAAGCTTTCTTT. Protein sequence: CASGQGAYTEAFF.

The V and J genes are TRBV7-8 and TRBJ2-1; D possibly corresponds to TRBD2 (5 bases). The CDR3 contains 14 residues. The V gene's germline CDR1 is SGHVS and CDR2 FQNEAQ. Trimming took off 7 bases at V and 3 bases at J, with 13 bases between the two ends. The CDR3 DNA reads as TGTGCCAGCATGGTATCCGGGAACTACAATGAGCAGTTCTTC. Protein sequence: CASMVSGNYNEQFF. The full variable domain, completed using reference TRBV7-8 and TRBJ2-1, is GAGVSQSPRYKVAKRGQDVALRCDPISGHVSLFWYQQALGQGPEFLTYFQNEAQLDKSGLPSDRFFAERPEGSVSTLKIQRTQQEDSAVYLCASMVSGNYNEQFFGPGTRLTVL.

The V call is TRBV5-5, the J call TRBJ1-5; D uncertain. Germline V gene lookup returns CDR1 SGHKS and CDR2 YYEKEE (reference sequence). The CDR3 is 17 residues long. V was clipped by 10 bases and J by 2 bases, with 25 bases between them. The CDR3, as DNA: TGTGCCCCTGGAAGGGATCGTCGGGATGAGGGCAATCAGCCCCAGCATTTT. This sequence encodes CAPGRDRRDEGNQPQHF.

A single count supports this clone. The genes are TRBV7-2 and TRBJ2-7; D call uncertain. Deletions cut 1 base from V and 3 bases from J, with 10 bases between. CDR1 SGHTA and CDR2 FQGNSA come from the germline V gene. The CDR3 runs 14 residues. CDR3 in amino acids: CASSLVPGFYEQYF. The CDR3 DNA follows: TGTGCCAGCAGCTTAGTCCCAGGCTTCTACGAGCAGTACTTC.

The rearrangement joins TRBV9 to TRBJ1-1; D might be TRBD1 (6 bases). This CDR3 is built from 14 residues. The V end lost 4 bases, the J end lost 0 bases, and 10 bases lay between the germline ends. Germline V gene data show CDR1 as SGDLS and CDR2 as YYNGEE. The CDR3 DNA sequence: TGTGCCAGCAGCCGGACAGACCTGAACACTGAAGCTTTCTTT. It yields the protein CASSRTDLNTEAFF. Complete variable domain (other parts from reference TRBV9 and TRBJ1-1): DSGVTQTPKHLITATGQRVTLRCSPRSGDLSVYWYQQSLDQGLQFLIQYYNGEERAKGNILERFSAQQFPDLHSELNLSSLELGDSALYFCASSRTDLNTEAFFGQGTRLTVV.

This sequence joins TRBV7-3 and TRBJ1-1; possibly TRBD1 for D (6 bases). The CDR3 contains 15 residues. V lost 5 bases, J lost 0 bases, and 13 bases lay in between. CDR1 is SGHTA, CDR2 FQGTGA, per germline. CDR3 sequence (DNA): TGTGCCAGCAGCCCCACGACAGGAGTGAACACTGAAGCTTTCTTT. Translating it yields CASSPTTGVNTEAFF.

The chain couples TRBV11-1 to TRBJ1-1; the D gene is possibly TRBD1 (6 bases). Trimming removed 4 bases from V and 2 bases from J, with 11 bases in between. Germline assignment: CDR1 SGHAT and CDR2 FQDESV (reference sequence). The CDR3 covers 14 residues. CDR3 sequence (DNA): TGTGCCAGCAGCTCGGACAGCCATAACACTGAAGCTTTCTTT. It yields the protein CASSSDSHNTEAFF.

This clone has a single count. The CDR3 nucleotides read TGCAGCGCCTACAGCACTAACTATGGCTACACCTTC. It translates to CSAYSTNYGYTF. V usage is TRBV29-1 and J usage is TRBJ1-2; no reliable D call. Trimming took off 7 bases at V and 0 bases at J, with 9 bases between the two ends. Germline V gives CDR1 SQVTM, CDR2 ANQGSEA. The CDR3 has 12 residues. The full variable domain, with the rest looked up from reference TRBV29-1 and TRBJ1-2, is SAVISQKPSRDICQRGTSLTIQCQVDSQVTMMFWYRQQPGQSLTLIATANQGSEATYESGFVIDKFPISRPNLTFSTLTVSNMSPEDSSIYLCSAYSTNYGYTFGSGTRLTVV.

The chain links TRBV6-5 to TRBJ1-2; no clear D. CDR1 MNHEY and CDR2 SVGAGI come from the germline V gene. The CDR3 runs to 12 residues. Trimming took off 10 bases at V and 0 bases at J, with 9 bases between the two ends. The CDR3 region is CATQAANYGYTF. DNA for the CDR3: TGTGCCACCCAAGCCGCTAACTATGGCTACACCTTC.